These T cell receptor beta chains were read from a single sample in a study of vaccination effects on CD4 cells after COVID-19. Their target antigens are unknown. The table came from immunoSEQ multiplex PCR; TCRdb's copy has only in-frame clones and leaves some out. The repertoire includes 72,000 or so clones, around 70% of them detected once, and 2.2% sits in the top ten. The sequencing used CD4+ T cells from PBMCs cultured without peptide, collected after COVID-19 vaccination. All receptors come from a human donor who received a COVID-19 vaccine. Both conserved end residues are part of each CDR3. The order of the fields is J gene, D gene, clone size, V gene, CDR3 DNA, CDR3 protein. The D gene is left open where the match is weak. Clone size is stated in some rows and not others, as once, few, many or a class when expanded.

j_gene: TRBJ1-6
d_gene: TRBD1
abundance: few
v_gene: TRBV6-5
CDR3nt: TGTGCCAGCAGTTACCAAAACAGGGGGCGGACGTCACCCCTCCACTTT
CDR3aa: CASSYQNRGRTSPLHF

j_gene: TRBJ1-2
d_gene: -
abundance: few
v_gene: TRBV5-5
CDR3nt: TGTGCCAGCAGCTTGGCAGAAAACTATGGCTACACCTTC
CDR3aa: CASSLAENYGYTF

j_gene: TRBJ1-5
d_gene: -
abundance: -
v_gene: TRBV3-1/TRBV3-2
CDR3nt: TGTGCCAGCAGCCAGGGGAATCAGCCCCAGCATTTT
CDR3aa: CASSQGNQPQHF

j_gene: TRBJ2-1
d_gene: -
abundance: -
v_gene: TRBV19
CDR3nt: TGTGCCAGTAGTAATCGTGACACCTGGAAGGGTCATGAGCAGTTCTTC
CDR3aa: CASSNRDTWKGHEQFF

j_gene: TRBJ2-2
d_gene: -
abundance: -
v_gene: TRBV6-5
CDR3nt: TGTGCCAGCAGCTTCCTGGAGGGCACGGGCGGGGAGCTGTTTTTT
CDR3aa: CASSFLEGTGGELFF

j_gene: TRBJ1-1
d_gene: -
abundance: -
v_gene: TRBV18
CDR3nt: TGTGCCAGCTCACCAACCACCACAGGGAGTTCAGCTGAAGCTTTCTTT
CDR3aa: CASSPTTTGSSAEAFF

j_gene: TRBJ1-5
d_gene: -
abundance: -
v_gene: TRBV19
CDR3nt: TGTGCCAGTCGGGCAATCGGGCAGCCCCAGCATTTT
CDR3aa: CASRAIGQPQHF

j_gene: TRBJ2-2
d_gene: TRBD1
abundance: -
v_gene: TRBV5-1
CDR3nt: TGCGCCAGCAGTCCTATACCCCCGGGACAGGGAGTCGCCGGGGAGCTGTTTTTT
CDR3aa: CASSPIPPGQGVAGELFF

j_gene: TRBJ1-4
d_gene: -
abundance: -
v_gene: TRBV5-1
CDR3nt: TGCGCCAGCAGCTTGGTTGGGCCCCCCGGAACTAATGAAAAACTGTTTTTT
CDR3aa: CASSLVGPPGTNEKLFF

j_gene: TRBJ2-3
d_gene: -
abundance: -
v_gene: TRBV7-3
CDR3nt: TGTGCCAGCAGCGCGGGACCGGGTCGAACAGATACGCAGTATTTT
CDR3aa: CASSAGPGRTDTQYF

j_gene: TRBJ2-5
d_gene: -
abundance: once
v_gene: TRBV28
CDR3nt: TGTGCCAGCAGTTTAGGAGGGGGGGCACGAGAGACCCAGTACTTC
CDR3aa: CASSLGGGARETQYF

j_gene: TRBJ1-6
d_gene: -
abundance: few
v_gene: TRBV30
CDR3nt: TGTGCCTGGGGAAGGGGATTGGATTCACCCCTCCACTTT
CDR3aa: CAWGRGLDSPLHF

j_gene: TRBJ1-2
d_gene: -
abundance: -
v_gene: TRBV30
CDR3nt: TGTGCCTGGATGACAGAACTTTATGGCTACACCTTC
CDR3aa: CAWMTELYGYTF

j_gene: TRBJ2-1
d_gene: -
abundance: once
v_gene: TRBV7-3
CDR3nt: TGTGCCAGCAGCTTGCAACCTAGTTCCTCCTACAATGAGCAGTTCTTC
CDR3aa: CASSLQPSSSYNEQFF

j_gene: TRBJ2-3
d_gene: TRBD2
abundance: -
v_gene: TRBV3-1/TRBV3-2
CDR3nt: TGTGCCAGCAGCCTTAGCCACTACGCACTAGCGGGGAGAATAGATACGCAGTATTTT
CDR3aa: CASSLSHYALAGRIDTQYF

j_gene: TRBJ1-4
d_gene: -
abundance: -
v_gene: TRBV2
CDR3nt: TGTGCCAGCAGTGAAATGGGGGGTGAAAAACTGTTTTTT
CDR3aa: CASSEMGGEKLFF

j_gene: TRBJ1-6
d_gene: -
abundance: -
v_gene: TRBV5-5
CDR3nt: TGTGCCAGCAGCTTGGAAGGGCACTATAATTCACCCCTCCACTTT
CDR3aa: CASSLEGHYNSPLHF

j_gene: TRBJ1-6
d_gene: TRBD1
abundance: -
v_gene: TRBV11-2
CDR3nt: TGTGCCAGCAGCCAGAGGTATGGGTACCAGGGGGGATATAATTCACCCCTCCACTTT
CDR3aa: CASSQRYGYQGGYNSPLHF

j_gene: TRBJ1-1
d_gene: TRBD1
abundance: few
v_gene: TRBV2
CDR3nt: TGTGCCAGCACCACAGGGGCTACGTGGGCTGAAGCTTTCTTT
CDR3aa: CASTTGATWAEAFF

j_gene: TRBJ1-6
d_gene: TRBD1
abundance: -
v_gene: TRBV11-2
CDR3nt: TGTGCCAGCAGCTTAGATCGGGGGACGACAGGGCTTAGGTTT
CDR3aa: CASSLDRGTTGLRF

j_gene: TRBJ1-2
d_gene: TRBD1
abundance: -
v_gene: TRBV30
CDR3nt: TGTGCCTGGAGAGCCAGGGGGAGACTTGGCTACACCTTC
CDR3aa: CAWRARGRLGYTF

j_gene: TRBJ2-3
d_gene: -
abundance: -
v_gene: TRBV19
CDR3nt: TGTGCCAGTAGTATAGTAGGGACTGATACGCAGTATTTT
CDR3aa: CASSIVGTDTQYF

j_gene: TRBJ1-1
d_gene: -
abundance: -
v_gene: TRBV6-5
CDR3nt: TGTGCCAGCAGTTACTCGGGCCGGAACACTGAAGCTTTCTTT
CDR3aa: CASSYSGRNTEAFF

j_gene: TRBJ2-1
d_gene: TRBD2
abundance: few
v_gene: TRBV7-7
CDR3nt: TGTGCCAGCAGCTCGGGACTAGCGGGGGGGGCAAATGAGCAGTTCTTC
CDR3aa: CASSSGLAGGANEQFF

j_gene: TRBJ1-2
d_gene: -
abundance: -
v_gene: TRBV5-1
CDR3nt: TGCGCCAGCAGCTTGGACAGGACCGACTTGGGGGATGGCTACACCTTC
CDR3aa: CASSLDRTDLGDGYTF

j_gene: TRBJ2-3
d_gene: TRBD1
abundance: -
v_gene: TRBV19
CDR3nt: TGTGCCAGTAGTACCCAGTGGGACAGGCCAGATACGCAGTATTTT
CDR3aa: CASSTQWDRPDTQYF

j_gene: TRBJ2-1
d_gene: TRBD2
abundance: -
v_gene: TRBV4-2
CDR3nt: TGTGCCAGCAGCCAATCAGCGGGGGGGCTCGTTGAGCAGTTCTTC
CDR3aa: CASSQSAGGLVEQFF

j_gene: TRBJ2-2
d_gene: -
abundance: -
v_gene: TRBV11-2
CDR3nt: TGTGCCAGCAGCAGTATTAGGACAGACACCGGGGAGCTGTTTTTT
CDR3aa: CASSSIRTDTGELFF